A single T cell receptor beta chain is shown here with its context. What it recognizes is unknown. Clones were sequenced by immunoSEQ multiplex PCR, and TCRdb holds only the in-frame ones, with some missing. Counted here are about 83,000 clones, roughly 90% occurring once; the ten biggest clones make up around 30%. The CDR3 has 15 amino acids. V was cut by 4 bases and J by 4 bases, with 16 bases left in between. Germline V gene lookup returns CDR1 LGHDT and CDR2 YNNKEL (reference sequence). This entry is derived from a study of T cell responses to AZD1222 COVID-19 vaccine. Notes on the study in general: Reportedly, nearly half of unique spike TCRs recognized epitopes outside B.1.351/B.1.1.7 mutations.

Second-dose intervals of approximately 4 or approximately 12 weeks were pooled. This clonotype was obtained from an adult who received the AZD1222 COVID-19 vaccine. The sequencing used peripheral blood, collected 28 days after the second AZD1222 dose. This chain connects TRBV3-1 (or the pseudogene TRBV3-2) to TRBJ1-1; no clear D. CDR3 residues: CASSRSLQAGTEAFF. The CDR3, as DNA: TGTGCCAGCAGCCGAAGTCTGCAGGCGGGCACTGAAGCTTTCTTT.